This section outlines one TCR beta chain sequence together with its context. The antigen is unknown. The data are from a study of T cell responses to AZD1222 COVID-19 vaccine. Study-level points and caveats: Sampling that yielded the repertoires occurred only after the peak T cell response.

The CDR3 extends over 15 amino acids. Germline V gene data show CDR1 as MDHEN and CDR2 as SYDVKM. Deletions cut 6 bases from V and 4 bases from J, with 16 bases between. Generated by immunoSEQ multiplex PCR, the TCRdb table keeps only in-frame clones and is missing some. The sample lists tens of thousands of clones; roughly 82% were seen once. The origin of this receptor is an adult in good health. This sequence joins TRBV28 and TRBJ1-3; perhaps TRBD1 as D (5 bases). The sample consisted of peripheral blood, taken on day 0 of AZD1222 vaccination. The CDR3 coding sequence is TGTGCCAGCAGCCCGCCAGGGCAGAGGGGAAACACCATATATTTT. Translated: CASSPPGQRGNTIYF.